This T cell receptor beta chain emerged from a study of T-cell reconstitution after alpha-beta-depleted transplantation in children. Germline values: CDR1 SEHNR, CDR2 FQNEAQ (reference sequence). The CDR3 totals 15 residues. With 1 base clipped from V and 6 bases from J, the junction kept 8 bases outside the gene matches. A library of TCRbeta sequences, prepared with unique molecular identifiers, was generated. Using its own MiXCR run on the PCR reads, TCRdb lists one record per CDR3 protein. The repertoire holds 350,000 to 400,000 distinct CDR3 sequences, with about 20% as singletons. The sequence derives from a human donor who donated a stem cell graft to a child with acute myeloid leukemia. The sample was PBMCs from the stem cell graft donor, taken from the stem cell graft. The rearrangement joins TRBV7-9 to TRBJ1-1; 7 bases are a match to TRBD1. For the CDR3, the DNA is TGTGCCAGCAGCTTAGGTGACAGGGCTCTCTCTGAAGCTTTCTTT. Translating it yields CASSLGDRALSEAFF.